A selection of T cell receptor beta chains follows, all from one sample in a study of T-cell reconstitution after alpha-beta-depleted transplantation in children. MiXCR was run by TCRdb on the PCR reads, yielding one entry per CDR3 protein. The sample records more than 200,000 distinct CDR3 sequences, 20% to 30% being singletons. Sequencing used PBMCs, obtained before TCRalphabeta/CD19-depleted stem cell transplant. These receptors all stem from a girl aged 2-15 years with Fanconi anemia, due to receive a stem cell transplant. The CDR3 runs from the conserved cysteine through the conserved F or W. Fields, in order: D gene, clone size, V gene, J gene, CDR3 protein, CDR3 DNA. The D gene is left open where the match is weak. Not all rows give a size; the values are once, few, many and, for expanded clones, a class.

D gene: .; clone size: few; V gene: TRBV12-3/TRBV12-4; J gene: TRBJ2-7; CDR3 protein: CASSPGSDRYEQYF; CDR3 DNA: TGTGCCAGCAGTCCGGGTAGCGACCGCTACGAGCAGTACTTC
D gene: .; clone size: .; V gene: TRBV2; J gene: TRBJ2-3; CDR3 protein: CASSESGSGEFTDTQYF; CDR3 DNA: TGTGCCAGCAGTGAGTCCGGGAGTGGGGAATTCACAGATACGCAGTATTTT
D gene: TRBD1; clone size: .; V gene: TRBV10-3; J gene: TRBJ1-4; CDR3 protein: CAIGGDSEKLFF; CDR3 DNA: TGTGCCATCGGCGGGGACAGTGAAAAACTGTTTTTT
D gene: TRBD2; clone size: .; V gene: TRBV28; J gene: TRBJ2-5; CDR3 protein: CASSLWPGGAIGETQYF; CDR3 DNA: TGTGCCAGCAGTTTATGGCCCGGGGGGGCCATAGGGGAGACCCAGTACTTC
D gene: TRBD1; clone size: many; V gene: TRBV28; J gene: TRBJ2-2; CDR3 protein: CASSSNQDRVNTGELFF; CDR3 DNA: TGTGCCAGCAGTTCAAACCAGGACAGGGTGAACACCGGGGAGCTGTTTTTT
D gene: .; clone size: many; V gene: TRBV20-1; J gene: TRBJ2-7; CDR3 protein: CSVADRFTYEQYF; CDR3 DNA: TGCAGTGTGGCGGACCGATTTACCTACGAGCAGTACTTC
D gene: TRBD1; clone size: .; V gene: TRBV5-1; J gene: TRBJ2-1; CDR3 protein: CASSLEAGDRVPYNEQFF; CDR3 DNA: TGCGCCAGCAGCTTGGAGGCGGGGGACAGGGTCCCCTACAATGAGCAGTTCTTC
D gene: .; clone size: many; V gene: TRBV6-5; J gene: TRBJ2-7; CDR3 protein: CASSYSQGSTYEQYF; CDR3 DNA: TGTGCCAGCAGTTACTCGCAGGGAAGCACCTACGAGCAGTACTTC
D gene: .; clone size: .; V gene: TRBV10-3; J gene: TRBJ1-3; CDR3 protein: CAIRSGAANTIYF; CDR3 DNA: TGTGCCATCAGGTCAGGGGCCGCGAACACCATATATTTT
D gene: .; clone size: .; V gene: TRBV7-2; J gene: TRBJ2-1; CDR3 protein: CANSSRHSYNEQFF; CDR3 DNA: TGTGCCAACAGCTCCCGACATTCCTACAATGAGCAGTTCTTC
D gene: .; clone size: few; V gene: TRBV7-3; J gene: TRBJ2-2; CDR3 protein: CASSPYQGNTGELFF; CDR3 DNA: TGTGCCAGCAGCCCCTACCAGGGTAACACCGGGGAGCTGTTTTTT
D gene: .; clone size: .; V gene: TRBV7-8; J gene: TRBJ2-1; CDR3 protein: CASSLVGGGAVSYNEQFF; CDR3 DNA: TGTGCCAGCAGCTTAGTCGGTGGCGGGGCCGTCTCCTACAATGAGCAGTTCTTC
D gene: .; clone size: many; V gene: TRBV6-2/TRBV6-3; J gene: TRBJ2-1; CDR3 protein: CASSYSWEQFF; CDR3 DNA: TGTGCCAGCAGTTACTCTTGGGAGCAGTTCTTC
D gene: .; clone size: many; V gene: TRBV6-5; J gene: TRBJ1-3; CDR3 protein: CASSYEFGSGNTIYF; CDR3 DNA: TGTGCCAGCAGTTACGAGTTTGGCTCTGGAAACACCATATATTTT
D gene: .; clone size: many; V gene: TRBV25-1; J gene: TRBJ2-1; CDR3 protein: CASSETQVWGVYNEQFF; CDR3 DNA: TGTGCCAGCAGTGAAACCCAAGTCTGGGGGGTCTACAATGAGCAGTTCTTC
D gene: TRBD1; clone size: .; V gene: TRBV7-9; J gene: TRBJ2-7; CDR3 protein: CASSWGTGGHEQYF; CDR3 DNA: TGTGCCAGCAGCTGGGGGACAGGGGGCCACGAGCAGTACTTC
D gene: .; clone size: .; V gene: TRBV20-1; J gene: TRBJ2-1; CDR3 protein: CSAANITRGNEQFF; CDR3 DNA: TGCAGTGCCGCAAATATTACGAGGGGCAATGAGCAGTTCTTC
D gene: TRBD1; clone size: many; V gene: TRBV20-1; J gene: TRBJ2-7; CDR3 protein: CSARRDRGFEQYF; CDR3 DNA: TGCAGTGCTCGTCGGGACAGGGGGTTCGAGCAGTACTTC
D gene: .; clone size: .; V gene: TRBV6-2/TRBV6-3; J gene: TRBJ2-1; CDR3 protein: CASNNPGADRYNEQFF; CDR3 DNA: TGTGCCAGCAACAATCCTGGGGCGGATCGATACAATGAGCAGTTCTTC
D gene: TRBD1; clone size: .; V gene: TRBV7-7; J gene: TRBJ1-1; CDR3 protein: CASSPDRTAGRFF; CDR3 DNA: TGTGCCAGCAGCCCGGACAGGACCGCAGGGAGGTTCTTT
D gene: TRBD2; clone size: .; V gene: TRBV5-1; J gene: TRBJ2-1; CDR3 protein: CASSLTGRNEQFF; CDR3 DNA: TGCGCCAGCAGCCTGACCGGGAGGAATGAGCAGTTCTTC
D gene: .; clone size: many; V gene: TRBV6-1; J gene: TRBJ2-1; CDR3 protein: CASSESTGGPYNEQFF; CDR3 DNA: TGTGCCAGCAGTGAATCGACTGGGGGCCCCTACAATGAGCAGTTCTTC
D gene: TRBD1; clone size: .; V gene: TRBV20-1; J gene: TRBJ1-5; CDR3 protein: CSAKQGSPLYSNQPQHF; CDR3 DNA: TGCAGTGCTAAACAGGGGTCCCCTCTTTATAGCAATCAGCCCCAGCATTTT
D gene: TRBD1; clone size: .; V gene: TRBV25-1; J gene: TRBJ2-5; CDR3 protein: CASTKSTGIETQYF; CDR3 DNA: TGTGCCAGCACCAAATCGACAGGGATAGAGACCCAGTACTTC
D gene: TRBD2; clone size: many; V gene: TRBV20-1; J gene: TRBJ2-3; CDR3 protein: CSAMGLAATDTQYF; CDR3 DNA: TGCAGTGCTATGGGACTAGCGGCGACAGATACGCAGTATTTT
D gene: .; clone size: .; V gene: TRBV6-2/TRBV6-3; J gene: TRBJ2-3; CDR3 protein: CASINRRDADTQYF; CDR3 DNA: TGTGCCAGCATCAATAGGAGGGACGCAGATACGCAGTATTTT
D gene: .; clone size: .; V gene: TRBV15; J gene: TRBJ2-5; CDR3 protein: CATSRDSRRGETQYF; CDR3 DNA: TGTGCCACCAGCAGAGATAGTAGGAGGGGAGAGACCCAGTACTTC
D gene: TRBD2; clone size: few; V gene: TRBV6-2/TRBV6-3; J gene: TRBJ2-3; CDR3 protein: CASLPGLGRTPTDTQYF; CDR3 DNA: TGTGCCAGCTTGCCGGGACTAGGTAGAACCCCCACAGATACGCAGTATTTT
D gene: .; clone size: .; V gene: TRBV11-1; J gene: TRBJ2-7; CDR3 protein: CASSPDRRYRVSYEQYF; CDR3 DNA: TGTGCCAGCAGCCCCGACAGGAGGTACAGAGTAAGCTACGAGCAGTACTTC
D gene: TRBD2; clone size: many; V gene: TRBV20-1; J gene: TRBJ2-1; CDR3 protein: CSASGLAISEQFF; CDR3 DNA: TGCAGTGCTTCGGGACTAGCGATTAGTGAGCAGTTCTTC
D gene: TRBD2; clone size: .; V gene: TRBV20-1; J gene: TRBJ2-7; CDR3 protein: CSARDRLAGVYEQYF; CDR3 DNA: TGCAGTGCTAGAGATCGGCTAGCGGGAGTCTACGAGCAGTACTTC
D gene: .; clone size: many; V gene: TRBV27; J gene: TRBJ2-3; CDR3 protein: CASSLLTVTDTQYF; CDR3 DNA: TGTGCCAGCAGTTTACTGACAGTCACAGATACGCAGTATTTT
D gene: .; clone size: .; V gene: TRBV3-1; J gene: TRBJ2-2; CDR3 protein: CASSHNTPNTGELFF; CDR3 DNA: TGTGCCAGCAGCCATAACACTCCGAACACCGGGGAGCTGTTTTTT
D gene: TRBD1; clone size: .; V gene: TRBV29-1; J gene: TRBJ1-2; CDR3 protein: CSVKRQGFDGYTF; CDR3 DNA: TGCAGCGTCAAAAGACAGGGGTTTGATGGCTACACCTTC
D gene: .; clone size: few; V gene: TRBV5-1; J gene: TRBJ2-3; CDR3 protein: CASSLQPTVLDADTQYF; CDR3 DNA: TGCGCCAGCAGCCTACAGCCGACCGTACTAGACGCAGATACGCAGTATTTT
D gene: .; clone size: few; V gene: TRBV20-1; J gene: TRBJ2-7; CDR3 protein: CSARDIHDEQYF; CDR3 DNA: TGCAGTGCTAGGGACATCCACGACGAGCAGTACTTC
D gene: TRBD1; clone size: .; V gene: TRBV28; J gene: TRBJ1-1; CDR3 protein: CASRGNTAQRQGIGTEAFF; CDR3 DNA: TGTGCCAGCAGAGGGAATACAGCGCAAAGACAGGGTATTGGCACTGAAGCTTTCTTT
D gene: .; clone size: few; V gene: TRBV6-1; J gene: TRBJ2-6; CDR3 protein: CASKRSGANVLTF; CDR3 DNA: TGTGCCAGCAAGCGCTCTGGGGCCAACGTCCTGACTTTC
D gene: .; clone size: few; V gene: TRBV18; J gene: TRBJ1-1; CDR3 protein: CASSPPQGNGAEAFF; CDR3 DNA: TGTGCCAGCTCACCACCCCAGGGAAACGGTGCTGAAGCTTTCTTT
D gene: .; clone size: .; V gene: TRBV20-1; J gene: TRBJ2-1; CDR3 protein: CSARDLGRTYNEKFF; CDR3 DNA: TGCAGTGCTAGAGATCTTGGCCGTACCTACAATGAGAAGTTCTTC
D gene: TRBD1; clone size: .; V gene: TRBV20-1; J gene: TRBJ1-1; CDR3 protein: CSASGQGTEAFF; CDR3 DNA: TGCAGTGCTAGCGGACAGGGTACTGAAGCTTTCTTT
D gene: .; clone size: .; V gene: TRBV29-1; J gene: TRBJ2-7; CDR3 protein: CSVEPVTGLGDYEQYF; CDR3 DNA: TGCAGCGTTGAACCCGTGACGGGACTGGGGGACTACGAGCAGTACTTC
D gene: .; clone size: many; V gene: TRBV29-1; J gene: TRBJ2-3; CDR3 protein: CTMTVVPDTQYF; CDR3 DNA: TGCACCATGACAGTGGTCCCAGATACGCAGTATTTT
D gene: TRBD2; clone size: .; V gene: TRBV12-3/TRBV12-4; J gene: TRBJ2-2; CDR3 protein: CASSFTGTPGGTGELFF; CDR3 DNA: TGTGCCAGCAGTTTCACCGGGACTCCGGGAGGCACCGGGGAGCTGTTTTTT